The next 9 T cell receptor beta chains were all read from a single sample in a study of regulatory and conventional T cells in RAG deficiency (dated by TCRdb to 2017 to 2019). Before genomic DNA was extracted, conventional CD4+ T cells were isolated from blood as CD25-low CD127-high cells. Libraries were built with the immunoSEQ multiplex PCR assay. Imported from immuneACCESS, the table was reduced by TCRdb to in-frame sequences with V and J called. These copies leave out some clones; in studies compared against another copy, an unresolved V gene accounts for under half, and the cause of the remainder is not known. Within this sample are more than 40,000 clones, with around 89% of them counted one time only. The biggest ten clones account for 0.51% of the sample. In addition, the sample was reused for a study of regulatory T cells. From the second report: For the multiplex PCR, 52 forward TRBV primers and 13 reverse TRBJ primers were used, and amplification bias was corrected with both assay-based and computational methods.

Material for sequencing was CD4+ effector T cells sorted from blood. The source is a human donor in good health.

The chain uses TRBV6-1 and TRBJ2-3; D uncertain. The CDR3 runs to 12 residues. V was shortened by 6 bases and J by 4 bases, with 8 bases between the two germline ends. From germline, CDR1 is MNHNS and CDR2 SASEGT. Here the CDR3 DNA reads TGTGCCAGCAGCGGATTATCAGATACGCAGTATTTT. It yields the protein CASSGLSDTQYF.

The chain has TRBV11-1 and TRBJ2-2, with D tentatively TRBD1 or TRBD2 (5 bases each). Trimming took off 1 base at V and 4 bases at J, with 16 bases between the two ends. The CDR3 has 17 amino acids. The V gene's germline CDR1 is SGHAT and CDR2 FQDESV (reference sequence). The DNA of the CDR3 is TGTGCCAGCAGCTTAGAGGGTTGGGGGAGAAGCACCGGGGAGCTGTTTTTT. This gives the protein CASSLEGWGRSTGELFF. Supplemented by reference TRBV11-1 and TRBJ2-2, the full variable domain reads EAEVAQSPRYKITEKSQAVAFWCDPISGHATLYWYRQILGQGPELLVQFQDESVVDDSQLPKDRFSAERLKGVDSTLKIQPAELGDSAMYLCASSLEGWGRSTGELFFGEGSRLTVL.

The chain recombines TRBV5-1 with TRBJ2-1, with TRBD2 identical over 9 bases. The CDR3 consists of 14 residues. Germline loops: CDR1 SGHRS, CDR2 YFSETQ. V dropped 5 bases and J dropped 6; count of bases not matched to a gene: 6. The CDR3 loop reads CASRQGTSTNEQFF. Written as DNA, the CDR3 is TGCGCCAGCAGGCAAGGGACTAGCACCAATGAGCAGTTCTTC.

The chain is built from TRBV9 and TRBJ2-3; D uncertain. CDR3 length equals 17 residues. Looked up from germline, CDR1 is SGDLS and CDR2 is YYNGEE. V was clipped by 0 bases and J by 1 base, with 15 bases between them. CDR3 sequence reads: CASSVAQMTVGTDTQYF. The CDR3 DNA reads as TGTGCCAGCAGCGTAGCCCAGATGACGGTGGGCACAGATACGCAGTATTTT.

The chain is built from TRBV18 and TRBJ2-3; no reliable D call. The V end lost 3 bases, the J end lost 5 bases, and 6 bases lay between the germline ends. The CDR3 length is 12 residues. Germline CDR1 KGHSH, CDR2 LQKENI. The CDR3 spells CASSPSEDTQYF. CDR3 nucleotides: TGTGCCAGCTCACCGAGTGAAGATACGCAGTATTTT.

As regards this clone: The sample carries other DNA sequences with the same CDR3. This chain uses TRBV6-5 with TRBJ2-5, with a tentative D call TRBD2 (6 bases). The germline V and J ends were trimmed by 3 bases and 0 bases, with 11 bases remaining between them. The CDR3 has 15 residues. Per the germline V gene, CDR1 is MNHEY and CDR2 is SVGAGI. CDR3 sequence (DNA): TGTGCCAGCAGTTATCTGGCGGGGAACCAAGAGACCCAGTACTTC. Protein product: CASSYLAGNQETQYF.

The chain carries TRBV7-9 and TRBJ1-1; D not resolved. CDR3 length equals 13 residues. Germline V gene sequence: CDR1 SEHNR, CDR2 FQNEAQ (reference sequence). V dropped 0 bases and J dropped 3 bases, with 5 bases sitting between them. The CDR3 sequence: CASSLAWDTEAFF. CDR3 bases: TGTGCCAGCAGCTTAGCCTGGGACACTGAAGCTTTCTTT. The variable domain in full, with the rest retrieved from reference TRBV7-9 and TRBJ1-1, is DTGVSQNPRHKITKRGQNVTFRCDPISEHNRLYWYRQTLGQGPEFLTYFQNEAQLEKSRLLSDRFSAERPKGSFSTLEIQRTEQGDSAMYLCASSLAWDTEAFFGQGTRLTVV.

The chain is built from TRBV5-1 and TRBJ2-1; D is possibly TRBD1 or TRBD2 (6 bases each). Trimming pared 6 bases from V and 5 bases from J, leaving 18 bases between. The CDR3 is made up of 15 amino acids. Germline-derived CDR1 and CDR2 are SGHRS and YFSETQ. The CDR3, as DNA: TGCGCCAGCATACTTGGGCAGGGGACTCACAATGAGCAGTTCTTC. Its protein is CASILGQGTHNEQFF. The whole variable domain, remainder taken from reference TRBV5-1 and TRBJ2-1, is KAGVTQTPRYLIKTRGQQVTLSCSPISGHRSVSWYQQTPGQGLQFLFEYFSETQRNKGNFPGRFSGRQFSNSRSEMNVSTLELGDSALYLCASILGQGTHNEQFFGPGTRLTVL.

The CDR3 loop is CSVAGRSNTEAFF. The CDR3 DNA reads TGCAGCGTTGCGGGACGCTCCAACACTGAAGCTTTCTTT. This rearrangement joins TRBV29-1 to TRBJ1-1; perhaps TRBD1 as D (5 bases). Germline CDR1 SQVTM, CDR2 ANQGSEA. V was cut by 4 bases and J by 2 bases, with 11 bases left in between. CDR3 length: 13 residues.